These 14 T cell receptor beta chains were all obtained from the same sample, sequenced in a study of cytotoxic CD8 clonotypes in ibrutinib-treated CLL. Clones were sequenced by immunoSEQ multiplex PCR, and TCRdb holds only the in-frame ones, with some missing. This table has approximately 48,000 clones, approximately 50% appearing once. This specimen was PBMCs, taken after 12 months of ibrutinib treatment. The receptors stem from a human donor with chronic lymphocytic leukemia.

The chain carries TRBV5-1 and TRBJ2-1, with 11 positions matching TRBD2. This CDR3 contains 15 residues. Trimming cost V 0 bases and J 7 bases; bases outside gene matches: 3. The germline V gene has CDR1 SGHRS and CDR2 YFSETQ. Here the CDR3 DNA reads TGCGCCAGCAGCTTGGTAGCGGGAGGGGAGAATGAGCAGTTCTTC. It translates to CASSLVAGGENEQFF. The complete variable domain, with remaining parts taken from reference TRBV5-1 and TRBJ2-1, reads KAGVTQTPRYLIKTRGQQVTLSCSPISGHRSVSWYQQTPGQGLQFLFEYFSETQRNKGNFPGRFSGRQFSNSRSEMNVSTLELGDSALYLCASSLVAGGENEQFFGPGTRLTVL.

The J gene is TRBJ2-1, the V gene TRBV5-1; 11 positions agree with TRBD2. The V and J ends lost 0 bases and 7 bases, in that order; junction bases with no gene match: 9. Germline-derived CDR1 and CDR2 are SGHRS and YFSETQ. CDR3 length: 17 residues. The CDR3 sequence is CASSLVSTSGMLNEQFF. In DNA, the CDR3 is TGCGCCAGCAGCTTGGTCTCGACTAGCGGGATGTTGAATGAGCAGTTCTTC.

CDR3 residues: CASSGVWAGAPDTQYF. The CDR3 DNA sequence: TGTGCCAGCAGTGGGGTTTGGGCAGGGGCGCCAGATACGCAGTATTTT. The rearrangement uses TRBV25-1 and TRBJ2-3; possibly TRBD1 for D (6 bases). The germline V gene has CDR1 MGHDK and CDR2 SYGVNS. Trimming removed 4 bases at V and 4 bases at J, with 18 bases between. This CDR3 contains 16 residues.

Only a few counts were recorded for this clone. The rearrangement links TRBV6-6 to TRBJ2-1, with D possibly being TRBD1 (6 bases). Germline V gene lookup returns CDR1 MNHNY and CDR2 SVGAGI (reference sequence). This CDR3 spans 15 amino acids. V was trimmed by 5 bases and J by 0 bases, leaving 11 bases between them. Here the CDR3 reads CASSPQGSSYNEQFF. For the CDR3, the DNA is TGTGCCAGCAGTCCACAGGGTAGCTCCTACAATGAGCAGTTCTTC.

The CDR3 region is CASSYSGQGAPDTQYF. CDR3 DNA: TGTGCCAGCAGTTACTCCGGACAGGGGGCCCCAGATACGCAGTATTTT. The V gene is TRBV6-6, the J gene TRBJ2-3; the match to TRBD1 covers 11 bases. Germline V CDR1 and CDR2: MNHNY, SVGAGI (reference sequence). The ends lost 0 bases at V and 4 bases at J; junction bases unmatched: 3. The CDR3 totals 16 residues.

The genes are TRBV5-6 and TRBJ1-3; no definite D call. Trimming pared 0 bases from V and 8 bases from J, leaving 12 bases between. The CDR3 loop spans 14 amino acids. The V gene's germline CDR1 is SGHDT and CDR2 YYEEEE. The CDR3 sequence: CASSLGGMIDTIYF. The CDR3 DNA is TGTGCCAGCAGCTTGGGAGGGATGATCGACACCATATATTTT.

V gene TRBV6-6 combines with J gene TRBJ2-7, with D maybe TRBD1 (6 bases). The CDR3 consists of 13 residues. Deletions cut 2 bases from V and 8 bases from J, with 13 bases between. CDR1 MNHNY and CDR2 SVGAGI come from the germline V gene (reference sequence). CDR3 nucleotide sequence: TGTGCCAGCAGTTACGCAGAAGGGGGTCAGCAGTACTTC. Translating gives CASSYAEGGQQYF.

In its sample, this clone was seen many times. The rearrangement joins TRBV19 to TRBJ2-7; 9 nucleotides align to TRBD1. CDR1 is LNHDA and CDR2 is SQIVND in the germline V gene (reference sequence). V lost 5 bases to trimming and J lost 7 bases; unmatched junction nucleotides: 9. The CDR3 runs 14 residues. Here the CDR3 reads CASSSPGTGFEQYF. CDR3 coding DNA: TGTGCCAGTAGTTCCCCCGGGACAGGGTTTGAGCAGTACTTC.

This clone was picked up a small number of times. The CDR3 spells CASSETGASYGYTF. In DNA form, the CDR3 reads TGTGCCAGCAGTGAGACAGGAGCTAGCTATGGCTACACCTTC. V and J are TRBV25-1 and TRBJ1-2; D might be TRBD1 (6 bases). The germline V gene encodes CDR1 MGHDK and CDR2 SYGVNS. V was shortened by 3 bases and J by 4 bases, with 12 bases between the two germline ends. The CDR3 is 14 amino acids.

The chain's CDR3 is CASSLIVGFEQYF. The CDR3 DNA sequence: TGTGCCAGCAGTTTAATAGTGGGGTTCGAGCAGTACTTC. The chain joins TRBV27 to TRBJ2-7; D unresolved. Trimming removed 2 bases from V and 6 bases from J, with 11 bases in between. This CDR3 spans 13 amino acids. Germline CDR1 and CDR2: MNHEY and SMNVEV (reference sequence).

In this sample, this clone turned up once. The gene calls are TRBV15 and TRBJ2-7; D remains ambiguous. The V and J ends lost 0 bases and 4 bases respectively, with 7 bases between them. The CDR3 is 13 amino acids. Germline V CDR1 and CDR2: LNHNV, YYDKDF (reference sequence). The CDR3 DNA is TGTGCCACCAGCAGAGAATACAGTTACGAGCAGTACTTC. Protein sequence: CATSREYSYEQYF.

A remark on this clone: The germline gene is not matched at one end of the junction; a read error may be the cause. The CDR3 nucleotides are TGTGCCTGGGAAAAGCAGGGCTCCAACAATGAGCAGTTCTTC. Translation gives CAWEKQGSNNEQFF. The J gene is TRBJ2-1, the V gene TRBV30; D may be TRBD1 (5 bases). Germline values: CDR1 GTSNPN, CDR2 SVGIG (reference sequence). The CDR3 extends over 14 amino acids.

The chain combines TRBV19 with TRBJ1-5; 9 positions agree with TRBD1. Germline loops: CDR1 LNHDA, CDR2 SQIVND (reference sequence). V shed 1 base, J shed 2 bases, and the junction held 9 bases outside the gene matches. The CDR3 is made up of 18 amino acids. CDR3 loop: CASSIAGTGRAGNQPQHF. The CDR3 region has the DNA TGTGCCAGTAGTATAGCGGGGACAGGGAGGGCGGGCAATCAGCCCCAGCATTTT.

J is TRBJ2-7 and V is TRBV6-1; 9 positions agree with TRBD1. With 4 bases clipped from V and 5 bases from J, the junction kept 9 bases outside the gene matches. Germline-derived CDR1 and CDR2 are MNHNS and SASEGT. The CDR3 extends over 15 amino acids. CDR3 sequence reads: CASSGQGGILNEQYF. CDR3 in DNA: TGTGCCAGCAGTGGACAGGGGGGCATCCTAAACGAGCAGTACTTC.